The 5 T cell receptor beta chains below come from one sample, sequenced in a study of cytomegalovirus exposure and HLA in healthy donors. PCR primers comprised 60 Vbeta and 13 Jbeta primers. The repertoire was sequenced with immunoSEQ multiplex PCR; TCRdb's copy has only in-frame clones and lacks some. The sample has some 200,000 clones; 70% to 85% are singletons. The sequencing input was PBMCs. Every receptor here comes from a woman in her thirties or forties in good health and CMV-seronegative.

The CDR3 bases are TGTGCCTGGACTAGTTCGACCCACACCGGGGAGCTGTTTTTT. It codes for CAWTSSTHTGELFF. The J gene is TRBJ2-2, the V gene TRBV30; D is undetermined. CDR3 length: 14 residues. The germline V and J ends were trimmed by 4 bases and 3 bases, with 12 bases remaining between them. Germline values: CDR1 GTSNPN, CDR2 SVGIG (reference sequence).

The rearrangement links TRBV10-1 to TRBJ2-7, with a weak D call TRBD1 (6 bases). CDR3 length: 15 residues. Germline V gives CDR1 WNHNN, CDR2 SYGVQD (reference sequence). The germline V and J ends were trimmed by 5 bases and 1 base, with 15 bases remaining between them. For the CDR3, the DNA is TGCGCCAGCAGTCCTGGACAGCTTCCATCCTACGAGCAGTACTTC. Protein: CASSPGQLPSYEQYF.

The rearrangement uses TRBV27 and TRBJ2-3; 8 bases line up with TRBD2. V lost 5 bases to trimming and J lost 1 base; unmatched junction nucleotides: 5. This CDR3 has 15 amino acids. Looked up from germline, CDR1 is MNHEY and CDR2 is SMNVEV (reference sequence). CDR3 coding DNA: TGTGCCAGCAGTCTCGGGGGGGCGGGCACAGATACGCAGTATTTT. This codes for CASSLGGAGTDTQYF.

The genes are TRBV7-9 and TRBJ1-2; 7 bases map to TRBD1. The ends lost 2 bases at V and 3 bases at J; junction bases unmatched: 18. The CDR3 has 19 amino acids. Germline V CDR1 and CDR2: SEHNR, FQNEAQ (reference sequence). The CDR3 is CASSLSHDRASLEDYGYTF. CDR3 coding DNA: TGTGCCAGCAGCTTATCCCACGACAGGGCCTCCCTTGAGGACTATGGCTACACCTTC.

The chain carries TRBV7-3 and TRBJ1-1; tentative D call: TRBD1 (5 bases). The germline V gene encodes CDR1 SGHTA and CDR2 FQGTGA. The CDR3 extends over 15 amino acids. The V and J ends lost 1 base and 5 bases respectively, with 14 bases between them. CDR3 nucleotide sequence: TGTGCCAGCAGCTTAATCTCGGGGGTAAGGACTGAAGCTTTCTTT. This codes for CASSLISGVRTEAFF.